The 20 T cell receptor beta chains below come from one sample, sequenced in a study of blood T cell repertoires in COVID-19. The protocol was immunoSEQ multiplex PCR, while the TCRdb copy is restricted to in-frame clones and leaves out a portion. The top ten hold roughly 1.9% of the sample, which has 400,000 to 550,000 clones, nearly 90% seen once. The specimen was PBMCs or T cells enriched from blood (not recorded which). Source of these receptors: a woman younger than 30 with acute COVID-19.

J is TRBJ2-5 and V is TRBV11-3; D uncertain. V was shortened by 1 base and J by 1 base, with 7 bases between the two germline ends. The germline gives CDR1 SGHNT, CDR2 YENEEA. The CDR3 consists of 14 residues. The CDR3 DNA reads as TGTGCCAGCAGCTTAGTTGGCTTCCAAGAGACCCAGTACTTC. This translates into CASSLVGFQETQYF.

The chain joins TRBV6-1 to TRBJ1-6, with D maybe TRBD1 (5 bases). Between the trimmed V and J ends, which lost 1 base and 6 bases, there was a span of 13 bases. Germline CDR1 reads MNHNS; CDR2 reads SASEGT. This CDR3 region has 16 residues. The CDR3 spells CASSEGGGSLNSPLHF. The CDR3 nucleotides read TGTGCCAGCAGTGAAGGCGGGGGATCCCTTAATTCACCCCTCCACTTT.

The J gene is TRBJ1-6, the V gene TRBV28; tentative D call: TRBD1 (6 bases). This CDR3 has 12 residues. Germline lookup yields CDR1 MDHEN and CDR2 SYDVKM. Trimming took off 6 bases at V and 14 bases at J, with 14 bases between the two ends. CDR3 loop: CASSYRAVTLHF. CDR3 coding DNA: TGTGCCAGCAGCTACAGGGCGGTAACCCTCCACTTT.

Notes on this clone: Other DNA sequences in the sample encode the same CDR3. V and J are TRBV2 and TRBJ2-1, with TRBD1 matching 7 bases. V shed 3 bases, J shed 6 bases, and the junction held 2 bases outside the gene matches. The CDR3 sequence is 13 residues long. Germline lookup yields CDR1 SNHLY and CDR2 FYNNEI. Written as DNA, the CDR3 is TGTGCCAGCAGTGAGGGACAGCCCAATGAGCAGTTCTTC. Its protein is CASSEGQPNEQFF.

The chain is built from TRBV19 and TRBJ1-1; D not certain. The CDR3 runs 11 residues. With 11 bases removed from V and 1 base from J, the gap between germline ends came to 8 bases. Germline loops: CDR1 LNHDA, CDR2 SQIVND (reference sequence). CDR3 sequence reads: CAATANTEAFF. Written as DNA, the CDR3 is TGTGCCGCAACAGCGAACACTGAAGCTTTCTTT.

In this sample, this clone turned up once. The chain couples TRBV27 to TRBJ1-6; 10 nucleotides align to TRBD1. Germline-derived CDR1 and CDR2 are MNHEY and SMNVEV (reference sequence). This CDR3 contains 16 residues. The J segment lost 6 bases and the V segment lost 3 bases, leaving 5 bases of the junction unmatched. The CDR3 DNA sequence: TGTGCCAGCAGTTTCTCGACAGGGGGCATTAATTCACCCCTCCACTTT. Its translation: CASSFSTGGINSPLHF.

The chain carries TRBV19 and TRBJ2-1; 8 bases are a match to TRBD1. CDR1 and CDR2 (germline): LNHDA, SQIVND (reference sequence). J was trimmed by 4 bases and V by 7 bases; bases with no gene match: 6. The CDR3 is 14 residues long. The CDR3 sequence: CASKEGDRYNEQFF. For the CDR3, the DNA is TGTGCCAGTAAGGAGGGGGACAGGTACAATGAGCAGTTCTTC.

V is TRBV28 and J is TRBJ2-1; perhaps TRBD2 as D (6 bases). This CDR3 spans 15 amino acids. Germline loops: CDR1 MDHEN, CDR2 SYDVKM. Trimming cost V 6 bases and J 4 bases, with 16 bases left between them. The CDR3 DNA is TGTGCCAGCAGCACAGCCGGGACTGCATACAATGAGCAGTTCTTC. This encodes CASSTAGTAYNEQFF.

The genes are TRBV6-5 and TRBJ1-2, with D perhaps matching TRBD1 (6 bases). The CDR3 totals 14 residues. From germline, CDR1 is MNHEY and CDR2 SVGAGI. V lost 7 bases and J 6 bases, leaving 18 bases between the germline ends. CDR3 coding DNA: TGTGCCAGCATTCTAACTCCCGGGACAAATGGCTACACCTTC. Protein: CASILTPGTNGYTF.

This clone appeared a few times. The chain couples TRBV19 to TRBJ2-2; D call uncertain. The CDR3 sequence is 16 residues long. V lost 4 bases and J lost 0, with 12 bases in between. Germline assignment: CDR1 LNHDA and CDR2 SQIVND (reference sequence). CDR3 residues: CASSTLTTANTGELFF. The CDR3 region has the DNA TGTGCCAGTAGTACCTTGACAACTGCGAACACCGGGGAGCTGTTTTTT.

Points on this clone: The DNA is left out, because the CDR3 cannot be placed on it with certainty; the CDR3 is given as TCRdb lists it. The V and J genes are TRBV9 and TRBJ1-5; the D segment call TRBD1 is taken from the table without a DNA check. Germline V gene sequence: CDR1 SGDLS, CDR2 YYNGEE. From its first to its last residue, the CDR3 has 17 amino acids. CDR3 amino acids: CASSAEGTGPPISPSIF.

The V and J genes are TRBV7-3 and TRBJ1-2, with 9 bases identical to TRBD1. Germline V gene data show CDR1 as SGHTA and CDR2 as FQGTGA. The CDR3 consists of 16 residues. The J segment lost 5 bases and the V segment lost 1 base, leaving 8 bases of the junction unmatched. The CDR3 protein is CASSLKGGQGIYGYTF. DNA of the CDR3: TGTGCCAGCAGCTTAAAGGGAGGACAGGGGATTTATGGCTACACCTTC.

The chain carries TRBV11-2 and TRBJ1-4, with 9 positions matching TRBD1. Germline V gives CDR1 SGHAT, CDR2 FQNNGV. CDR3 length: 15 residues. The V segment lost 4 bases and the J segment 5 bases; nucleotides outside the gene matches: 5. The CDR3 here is CASSSRDRENEKLFF. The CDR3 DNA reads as TGTGCCAGCAGCTCTCGGGACAGGGAAAATGAAAAACTGTTTTTT.

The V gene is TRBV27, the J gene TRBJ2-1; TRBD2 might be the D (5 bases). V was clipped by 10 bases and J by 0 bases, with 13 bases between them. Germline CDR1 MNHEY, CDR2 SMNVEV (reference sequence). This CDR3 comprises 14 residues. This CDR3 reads CATASDSSYNEQFF. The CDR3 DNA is TGTGCCACCGCTTCGGACTCCTCCTACAATGAGCAGTTCTTC.

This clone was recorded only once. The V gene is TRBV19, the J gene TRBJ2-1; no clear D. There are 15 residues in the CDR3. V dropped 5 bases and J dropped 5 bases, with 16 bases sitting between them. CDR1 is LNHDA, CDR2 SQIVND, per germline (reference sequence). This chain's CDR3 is CASSQSWRKNNEQFF. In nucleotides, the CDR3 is TGTGCCAGTAGTCAGAGCTGGCGGAAAAACAATGAGCAGTTCTTC.

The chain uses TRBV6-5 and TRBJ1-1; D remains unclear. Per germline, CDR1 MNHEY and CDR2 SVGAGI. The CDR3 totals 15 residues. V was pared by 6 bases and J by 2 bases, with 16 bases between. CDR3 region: CASSLSYEVNTEAFF. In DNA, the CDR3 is TGTGCCAGCAGCCTCAGTTATGAGGTTAACACTGAAGCTTTCTTT.

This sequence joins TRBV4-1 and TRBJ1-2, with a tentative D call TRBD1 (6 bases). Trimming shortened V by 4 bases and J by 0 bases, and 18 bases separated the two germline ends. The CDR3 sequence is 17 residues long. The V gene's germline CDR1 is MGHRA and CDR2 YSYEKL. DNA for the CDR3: TGCGCCAGCAGCCGTAAGTCAACAGGGCGCCCTAACTATGGCTACACCTTC. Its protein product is CASSRKSTGRPNYGYTF.

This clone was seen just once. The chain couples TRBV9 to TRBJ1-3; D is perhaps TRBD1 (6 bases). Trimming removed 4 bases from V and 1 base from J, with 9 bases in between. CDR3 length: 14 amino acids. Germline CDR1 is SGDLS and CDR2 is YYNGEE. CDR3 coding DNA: TGTGCCAGCAGCCCTGGGACATCTGGAAACACCATATATTTT. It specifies CASSPGTSGNTIYF.

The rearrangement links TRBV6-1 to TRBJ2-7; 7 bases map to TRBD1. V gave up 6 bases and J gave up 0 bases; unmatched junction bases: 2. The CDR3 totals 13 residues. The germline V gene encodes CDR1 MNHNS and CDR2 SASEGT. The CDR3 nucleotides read TGTGCCAGCAGACAGGGGCACTCCTACGAGCAGTACTTC. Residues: CASRQGHSYEQYF.

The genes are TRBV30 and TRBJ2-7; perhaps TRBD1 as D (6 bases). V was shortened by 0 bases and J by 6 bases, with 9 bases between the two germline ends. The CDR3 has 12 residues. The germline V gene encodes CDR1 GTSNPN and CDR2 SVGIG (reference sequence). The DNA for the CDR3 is TGTGCCTGGAGTGTACGGACAGTCGAGCAGTACTTC. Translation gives CAWSVRTVEQYF.